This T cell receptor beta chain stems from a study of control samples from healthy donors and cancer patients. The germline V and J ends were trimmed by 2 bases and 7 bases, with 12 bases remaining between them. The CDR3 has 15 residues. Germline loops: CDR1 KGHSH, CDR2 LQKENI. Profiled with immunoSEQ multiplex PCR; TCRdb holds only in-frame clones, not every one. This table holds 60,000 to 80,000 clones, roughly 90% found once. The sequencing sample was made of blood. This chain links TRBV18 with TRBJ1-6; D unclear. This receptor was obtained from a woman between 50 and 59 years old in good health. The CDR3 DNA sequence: TGTGCCAGCTCACCAACCCGGACTGACAATTCACCCCTCCACTTT. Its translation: CASSPTRTDNSPLHF. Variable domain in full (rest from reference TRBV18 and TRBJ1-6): NAGVMQNPRHLVRRRGQEARLRCSPMKGHSHVYWYRQLPEEGLKFMVYLQKENIIDESGMPKERFSAEFPKEGPSILRIQQVVRGDSAAYFCASSPTRTDNSPLHFGNGTRLTVT.